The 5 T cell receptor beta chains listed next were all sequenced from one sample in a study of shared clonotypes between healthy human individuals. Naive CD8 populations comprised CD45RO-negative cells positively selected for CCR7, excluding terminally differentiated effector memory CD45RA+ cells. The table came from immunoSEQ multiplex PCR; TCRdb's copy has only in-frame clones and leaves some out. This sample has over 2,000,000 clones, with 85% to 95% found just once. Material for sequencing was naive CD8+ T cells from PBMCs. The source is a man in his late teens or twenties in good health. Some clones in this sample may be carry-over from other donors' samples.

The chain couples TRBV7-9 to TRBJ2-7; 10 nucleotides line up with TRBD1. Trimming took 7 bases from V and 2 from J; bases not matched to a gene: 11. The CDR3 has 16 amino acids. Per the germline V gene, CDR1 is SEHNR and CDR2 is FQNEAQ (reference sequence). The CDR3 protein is CASTPFSGTGAYEQYF. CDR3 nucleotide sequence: TGTGCCAGCACCCCCTTTTCCGGGACAGGGGCCTACGAGCAGTACTTC.

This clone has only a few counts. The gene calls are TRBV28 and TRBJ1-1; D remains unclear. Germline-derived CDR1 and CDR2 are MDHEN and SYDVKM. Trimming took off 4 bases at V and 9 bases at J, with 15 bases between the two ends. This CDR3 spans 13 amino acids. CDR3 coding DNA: TGTGCCAGCAGTTCTAGGTCCGGGAGAAAAGCTTTCTTT. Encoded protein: CASSSRSGRKAFF.

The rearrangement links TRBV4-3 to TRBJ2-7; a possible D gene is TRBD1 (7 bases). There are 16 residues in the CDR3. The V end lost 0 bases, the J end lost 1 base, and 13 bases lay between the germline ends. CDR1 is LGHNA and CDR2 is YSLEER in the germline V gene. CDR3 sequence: CASSQDATGTSYEQYF. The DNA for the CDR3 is TGCGCCAGCAGCCAAGATGCGACAGGGACTTCCTACGAGCAGTACTTC.

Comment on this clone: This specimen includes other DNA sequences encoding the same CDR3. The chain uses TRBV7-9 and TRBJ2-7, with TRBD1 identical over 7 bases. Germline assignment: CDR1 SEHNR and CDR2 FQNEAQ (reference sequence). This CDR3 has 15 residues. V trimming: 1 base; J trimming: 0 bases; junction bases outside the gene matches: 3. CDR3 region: CASSLGTGRSYEQYF. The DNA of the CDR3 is TGTGCCAGCAGCTTAGGGACAGGCCGCTCCTACGAGCAGTACTTC.

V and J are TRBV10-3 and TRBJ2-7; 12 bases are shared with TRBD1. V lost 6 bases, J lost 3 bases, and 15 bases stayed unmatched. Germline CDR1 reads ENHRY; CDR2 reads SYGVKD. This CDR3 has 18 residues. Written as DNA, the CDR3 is TGTGCCATCAGCGATGGGACAGGGGGCGTTTCCTCCTACTACGAGCAGTACTTC. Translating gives CAISDGTGGVSSYYEQYF.